These T cell receptor beta chains were read from a single sample in a study of blood T cells in healthy people across ages. Each CDR3 protein gets one entry after TCRdb re-called the 5' RACE reads with MiXCR. The profile shows approximately 800,000 distinct CDR3 sequences, about 61% of them singletons. The specimen sequenced was blood. All receptors derive from a man aged 35 to 55 in good health. The CDR3 runs from the conserved cysteine through the conserved F or W. The order of the fields is V gene, J gene, clone size, CDR3 length, D gene, CDR3 protein, CDR3 DNA. D genes are given only for firm matches. Size is omitted from some rows. Given values are once, few, many or a class for expanded clones.

>TRBV7-2|TRBJ2-3|-|19|TRBD2
CASRFGLAGPPDVVNTQYF
TGTGCCAGCAGATTTGGACTAGCGGGACCTCCGGACGTAGTAAATACGCAGTATTTT
>TRBV9|TRBJ2-6|-|21|-
CASSGPTGYGARVSGANVLTF
TGTGCCAGCAGCGGACCTACAGGGTACGGGGCACGGGTCTCTGGGGCCAACGTCCTGACTTTC
>TRBV12-3/TRBV12-4|TRBJ2-3|-|15|-
CASSPGDVRGYTQYF
TGTGCCAGCAGTCCGGGGGACGTCAGGGGGTATACGCAGTATTTT
>TRBV27|TRBJ1-2|-|14|TRBD1
CASRRTGGFYGYTF
TGTGCCAGCAGGAGGACAGGGGGGTTCTATGGCTACACCTTC
>TRBV21-1|TRBJ1-2|few|16|-
CASSAKRADREYGYTF
TGTGCCAGCAGCGCTAAACGTGCGGACAGGGAGTATGGCTACACCTTC
>TRBV11-3|TRBJ2-7|-|13|-
CASSAWRSYEQYF
TGTGCCAGCAGCGCCTGGAGGTCCTACGAGCAGTACTTC
>TRBV2|TRBJ2-5|many|11|-
CASSGEETQYF
TGTGCCAGCAGTGGAGAAGAGACCCAGTACTTC
>TRBV10-3|TRBJ2-7|few|14|TRBD1
CAISADRGSGEQYF
TGTGCCATCAGTGCCGACAGGGGGTCTGGCGAGCAGTACTTC
>TRBV5-1|TRBJ2-2|-|15|TRBD2
CASSPGGSNTGELFF
TGCGCCAGCAGCCCGGGGGGATCGAACACCGGGGAGCTGTTTTTT
>TRBV5-4|TRBJ2-3|-|12|-
CASSSGPDTQYF
TGTGCCAGCAGCTCGGGCCCAGATACGCAGTATTTT
>TRBV6-1|TRBJ2-5|few|14|-
CASSEILGKETQYF
TGTGCCAGCAGTGAAATCCTCGGGAAAGAGACCCAGTACTTC
>TRBV7-9|TRBJ2-5|-|15|-
CASSLLGGVSETQYF
TGTGCCAGCAGCTTATTAGGGGGAGTCTCGGAGACCCAGTACTTC
>TRBV9|TRBJ2-3|-|16|TRBD2
CASSVGSSGGTDTQYF
TGTGCCAGCAGCGTAGGGAGTAGCGGGGGCACAGATACGCAGTATTTT
>TRBV10-3|TRBJ2-7|few|15|TRBD1
CAISEGTASSYEQYF
TGTGCCATCAGTGAAGGGACAGCGAGCTCCTACGAGCAGTACTTC
>TRBV5-1|TRBJ1-2|-|10|-
CASSYRGYTF
TGCGCCAGCAGCTACAGGGGCTACACCTTC
>TRBV7-8|TRBJ2-1|-|16|TRBD2
CASRERREVPTNEQFF
TGTGCCAGCAGGGAGAGGCGGGAGGTCCCGACCAATGAGCAGTTCTTC
>TRBV6-1|TRBJ2-1|-|15|TRBD2
CASSVLLLARGEQFF
TGTGCCAGCAGCGTTCTCCTACTAGCGAGGGGCGAGCAGTTCTTC
>TRBV6-1|TRBJ2-5|-|14|-
CASSLNSGPETQYF
TGTGCCAGCAGCTTGAACAGCGGTCCTGAGACCCAGTACTTC
>TRBV20-1|TRBJ2-3|-|12|-
CSASGRRDTQYF
TGCAGTGCTAGTGGTCGTCGGGATACGCAGTATTTT
>TRBV12-3/TRBV12-4|TRBJ2-3|-|13|-
CASRYRGTDTQYF
TGTGCCAGCCGATACCGAGGCACAGATACGCAGTATTTT
>TRBV29-1|TRBJ1-4|-|15|-
CSVASQGDANEKLFF
TGCAGCGTTGCGTCTCAAGGGGATGCTAATGAAAAACTGTTTTTT
>TRBV29-1|TRBJ2-5|-|13|-
CSVEVRLEETQYF
TGCAGCGTTGAAGTAAGGCTCGAAGAGACCCAGTACTTC
>TRBV7-2|TRBJ2-3|-|15|-
CASSRDDGRGDTQYF
TGTGCCAGCAGCCGAGACGACGGACGGGGAGATACGCAGTATTTT
>TRBV5-1|TRBJ2-1|-|15|TRBD2
CASSHVSGSANEQFF
TGCGCCAGCAGTCACGTAAGCGGGAGTGCAAATGAGCAGTTCTTC
>TRBV4-3|TRBJ2-7|-|15|-
CASSQDPGQGCEQYF
TGCGCCAGCAGCCAAGATCCCGGACAAGGCTGCGAGCAGTACTTC
>TRBV2|TRBJ1-1|-|12|-
CASSEVGVEAFF
TGTGCCAGCAGTGAAGTGGGGGTGGAAGCTTTCTTT
>TRBV20-1|TRBJ2-7|-|13|TRBD2
CSAGTSGDYEQYF
TGCAGTGCCGGGACTAGTGGGGACTACGAGCAGTACTTC
>TRBV7-2|TRBJ2-7|-|12|-
CASSNEHYEQYF
TGTGCCAGCAGCAACGAACACTACGAGCAGTACTTC
>TRBV7-2|TRBJ2-7|few|15|-
CASSLEAITLYEQYF
TGTGCCAGCAGCTTAGAGGCTATTACCCTCTACGAGCAGTACTTC
>TRBV7-8|TRBJ2-5|-|16|-
CASSTRAWGVGETQYF
TGTGCCAGCAGCACTCGGGCGTGGGGAGTCGGGGAGACCCAGTACTTC
>TRBV27|TRBJ2-3|-|14|-
CASSFSSSADTQYF
TGTGCCAGCAGTTTTTCTAGCAGTGCAGATACGCAGTATTTT
>TRBV27|TRBJ2-6|-|15|-
CASRPLPAGANVLTF
TGTGCCAGCAGACCTCTACCGGCTGGGGCCAACGTCCTGACTTTC
>TRBV2|TRBJ2-5|-|18|TRBD2
CASSEGGSSGRRGETQYF
TGTGCCAGCAGTGAAGGGGGTTCGAGCGGGAGACGAGGCGAGACCCAGTACTTC
>TRBV11-2|TRBJ2-7|-|15|-
CASSWDGESSYEQYF
TGTGCCAGCAGCTGGGACGGTGAAAGCTCCTACGAGCAGTACTTC
>TRBV5-1|TRBJ1-4|few|14|-
CASSFQGTDEKLFF
TGCGCCAGCAGCTTCCAGGGGACCGATGAAAAACTGTTTTTT
>TRBV7-2|TRBJ2-1|-|15|TRBD2
CASSPRTSGNNEQFF
TGTGCCAGCAGCCCGAGGACTAGCGGAAACAATGAGCAGTTCTTC
>TRBV28|TRBJ1-1|-|17|-
CASSRGQGRFGNTEAFF
TGTGCCAGCAGTCGGGGGCAGGGAAGGTTCGGCAACACTGAAGCTTTCTTT
>TRBV4-1|TRBJ1-6|once|18|TRBD1
CASSRANRGSSYNSPLHF
TGCGCCAGCAGCCGGGCTAACAGGGGAAGTAGCTATAATTCACCCCTCCACTTT
>TRBV20-1|TRBJ1-1|few|13|TRBD1
CSAGDSLNTEAFF
TGCAGTGCGGGGGACAGCTTGAACACTGAAGCTTTCTTT
>TRBV3-1|TRBJ2-4|few|15|TRBD1
CASSQEDRDKNIQYF
TGTGCCAGCAGCCAAGAGGACAGGGACAAAAACATTCAGTACTTC
>TRBV11-2|TRBJ2-4|-|15|-
CASSPYQGTKNIQYF
TGTGCCAGCAGCCCATACCAGGGGACCAAAAACATTCAGTACTTC
>TRBV20-1|TRBJ2-7|few|13|TRBD1
CSTIRDSSYEQYF
TGCAGCACCATTCGGGACAGCTCCTACGAGCAGTACTTC
>TRBV15|TRBJ2-5|-|16|TRBD2
CATSYSRTSVGETQYF
TGTGCCACCAGCTACTCGCGGACTAGCGTGGGAGAGACCCAGTACTTC
>TRBV3-1|TRBJ2-7|-|15|TRBD1
CASSQGTGTVYEQYF
TGTGCCAGCAGCCAAGGAACCGGGACAGTCTACGAGCAGTACTTC
>TRBV10-3|TRBJ2-7|-|12|-
CAISPNMDEQYF
TGTGCCATCAGTCCAAACATGGACGAGCAGTACTTC
>TRBV6-2/TRBV6-3|TRBJ2-3|few|16|TRBD2
CASSLRVRTSGSTQYF
TGTGCCAGCAGTCTCCGCGTCCGGACTAGCGGGAGTACGCAGTATTTT